A selection of T cell receptor beta chains follows, all from one sample in a study of blood T cell repertoires in COVID-19. The assay was immunoSEQ multiplex PCR, and TCRdb's table has in-frame clones only and misses some. The sample has 280,000 or so clones, roughly 91% seen once. Specimen: PBMCs or T cells enriched from blood (not recorded which). Receptors originate from a woman aged 45-60 years who had been exposed to COVID-19. Both conserved end residues are part of each CDR3. The D gene is left open where the match is weak. Some rows mark clone size as missing; the rest say once, few, many or name a class of expanded clone.

j_gene,d_gene,abundance,len,v_gene,CDR3nt,CDR3aa
TRBJ2-3,TRBD2,NA,15,TRBV4-2,TGTGCCAGCAGCCAAGCGGGGAGGGGCTCAGATACGCAGTATTTT,CASSQAGRGSDTQYF
TRBJ1-5,NA,NA,17,TRBV10-2,TGCGCCAGCAGTGAGTCAGGGGGGGCCCATAGCTATCAGCCCCAGCATTTT,CASSESGGAHSYQPQHF
TRBJ2-1,NA,NA,15,TRBV27,TGTGCCAGCAGTTTTCCTCGGGGGAATTCCTATGAGCAGTTCTTC,CASSFPRGNSYEQFF
TRBJ2-5,NA,NA,15,TRBV6-2/TRBV6-3,TGTGCCAGCAGTGCTGGACGCCTTAAGGGGGAGACCCAGTACTTC,CASSAGRLKGETQYF
TRBJ2-1,NA,NA,14,TRBV27,TGTGCCAGCAGTTTAAGTAGCGGCAGCCCGGCGTTGTTCTTC,CASSLSSGSPALFF
TRBJ2-4,NA,once,15,TRBV28,TGTGCCAGCAGCGGATCCGGACTAATGGAAAACATTCAGTACTTC,CASSGSGLMENIQYF
TRBJ2-1,TRBD1,NA,16,TRBV2,TGTGCCAGCAGTGAAGTGGGACAGGGTGCTTACAATGAGCAGTTCTTC,CASSEVGQGAYNEQFF
TRBJ1-1,NA,NA,14,TRBV6-1,TGTGCCAGCAGTGAGGGCAGGGTGGTCACTGAAGCTTTCTTT,CASSEGRVVTEAFF
TRBJ1-5,NA,NA,17,TRBV1,TGCACCAGCAGCCAGACCGTAGGGGACAGGGCCTACCAGCCCCAGCATTTT,CTSSQTVGDRAYQPQHF
TRBJ2-2,NA,NA,12,TRBV19,TGTGCCAGTAGTAGGGCAGGGGAGGGCCGGTTTTTT,CASSRAGEGRFF
TRBJ1-1,NA,NA,11,TRBV11-2,TGTGCCAGCAGAGAGGGCACTGAAGCTTTCTTT,CASREGTEAFF
TRBJ1-4,TRBD1,NA,18,TRBV3-1/TRBV3-2,TGTGCCAGCAGCGACTCCAGGGACAGGGATGTTTTTTATGAAAAACTGTTTTTT,CASSDSRDRDVFYEKLFF
TRBJ1-5,NA,NA,14,TRBV5-1,TGCGCCAGCAGCTTAGAGGGTCCAAATCAGCCCCAGCATTTT,CASSLEGPNQPQHF
TRBJ2-7,NA,once,12,TRBV2,TGTGCCAGCAGGGACAGATCCTACGAGCAGTACTTC,CASRDRSYEQYF
TRBJ2-1,TRBD2,NA,16,TRBV3-1/TRBV3-2,TGTGCCAGCAGCCAAGATTGGCGGGGGGGCGGGGATGAGCAGTTCTTC,CASSQDWRGGGDEQFF
TRBJ2-2,NA,NA,16,TRBV7-8,TGTGCCAGCAGCCCCCCTTCCAGGGGGGACACCGGGGAGCTGTTTTTT,CASSPPSRGDTGELFF
TRBJ2-3,TRBD2,NA,16,TRBV30,TGTGCCTGGAGTCAAGGGGCGGGGGGGAACACAGATACGCAGTATTTT,CAWSQGAGGNTDTQYF
TRBJ1-1,NA,NA,17,TRBV5-3,TGTGCCAGAAGCCCCCTTACCAGGGCGGCAGTGAACACTGAAGCTTTCTTT,CARSPLTRAAVNTEAFF
TRBJ1-3,NA,once,15,TRBV18,TGTGCCAGCTCACTATCGACAGGTCAAGGAAACACCATATATTTT,CASSLSTGQGNTIYF
TRBJ1-5,NA,NA,13,TRBV10-3,TGTGCCATCAGTGCAGGGGAGGGACAGCCCCAGCATTTT,CAISAGEGQPQHF
TRBJ2-2,TRBD1,NA,17,TRBV5-4,TGTGCCAGCAGCGCAACGCCGGGACAGGGGGCGGGCGGGGAGCTGTTTTTT,CASSATPGQGAGGELFF
TRBJ1-5,NA,NA,13,TRBV5-4,TGTGCCAGCAGCTTGGGAGAGAATCAGCCCCAGCATTTT,CASSLGENQPQHF
TRBJ2-1,TRBD1,once,15,TRBV6-1,TGTGCCAGCAGTGATGGACAGGGTTTGTGGAATGAGCAGTTCTTC,CASSDGQGLWNEQFF
TRBJ2-3,TRBD1,once,15,TRBV28,TGTGCCAGCAGTTTAGGGACAGGGGGCACAGATACGCAGTATTTT,CASSLGTGGTDTQYF
TRBJ1-2,NA,NA,13,TRBV6-5,TGTGCCAGCAGTTACGACAGCAGCTATGGCTACACCTTC,CASSYDSSYGYTF
TRBJ2-3,TRBD2,NA,14,TRBV11-3,TGTGCCAGCAGTCGGGGGGGAAACACAGATACGCAGTATTTT,CASSRGGNTDTQYF
TRBJ2-5,TRBD2,NA,16,TRBV9,TGTGCCAGCAGCGAGATAGCGGGGGGGCCTGGGGAGACCCAGTACTTC,CASSEIAGGPGETQYF
TRBJ1-6,TRBD1,NA,15,TRBV27,TGTGCCAGCAGCCCCGGAGCAGGGGGTTGGTCACCCCTCCACTTT,CASSPGAGGWSPLHF
TRBJ2-7,TRBD1,NA,13,TRBV30,TGTGCCTGGAGTCTGGGACAGTTCTACGAGCAGTACTTC,CAWSLGQFYEQYF
TRBJ2-7,TRBD1,NA,15,TRBV19,TGTGCCAGTAGTATAGCCGGGACAGGGGTGGACGAGCAGTACTTC,CASSIAGTGVDEQYF
TRBJ2-7,TRBD2,NA,16,TRBV5-1,TGCGCCAGCAGCTTTGTAGCGGGGGACCCTTCCTACGAGCAGTACTTC,CASSFVAGDPSYEQYF
TRBJ2-7,TRBD1,NA,13,TRBV7-8,TGTGCCAGCAGCCGACGGACAGGCTACGAGCAGTACTTC,CASSRRTGYEQYF
TRBJ2-3,NA,once,13,TRBV14,TGTGCCAGCAGCCAAGGATGGAGAGAACGCAGCCATTTT,CASSQGWRERSHF
TRBJ2-2,NA,NA,14,TRBV19,TGTGCCAGTAGTAGGGGACAAAACACCGGGGAGCTGTTTTTT,CASSRGQNTGELFF
TRBJ1-3,NA,NA,14,TRBV28,TGTGCCAGCAGTCCCCGGACATTCGGAAACACCATATATTTT,CASSPRTFGNTIYF
TRBJ1-2,TRBD1,once,16,TRBV27,TGTGCCAGCAGTTCTACCGGGACAGGGGGAAACTATGGCTACACCTTC,CASSSTGTGGNYGYTF
TRBJ1-3,TRBD1,NA,14,TRBV19,TGTGCCAGTACCGACTCAGGGGGTAGAAACACCATATATTTT,CASTDSGGRNTIYF
TRBJ2-5,TRBD2,NA,14,TRBV6-1,TGTGCCAGCAGTGAAGCGACTAGCGAACAGACCCAGTACTTC,CASSEATSEQTQYF
TRBJ1-2,TRBD1,NA,16,TRBV7-8,TGTGCCAGCAGCTTAGACCCGGGACAGGGGGCGGGTGGCTACACCTTC,CASSLDPGQGAGGYTF
TRBJ1-5,NA,NA,14,TRBV2,TGTGCCAGCTCGCAGGCGGGTGGCAATCAGCCCCAGCATTTT,CASSQAGGNQPQHF
TRBJ1-1,NA,NA,13,TRBV6-5,TGTGCCAGCAGGCAGGGCTCTATCACTGAAGCTTTCTTT,CASRQGSITEAFF
TRBJ2-7,NA,NA,14,TRBV5-5,TGTGCCAGCAGCAGAAACGGGGGAGTCAACGAGCAGTACTTC,CASSRNGGVNEQYF